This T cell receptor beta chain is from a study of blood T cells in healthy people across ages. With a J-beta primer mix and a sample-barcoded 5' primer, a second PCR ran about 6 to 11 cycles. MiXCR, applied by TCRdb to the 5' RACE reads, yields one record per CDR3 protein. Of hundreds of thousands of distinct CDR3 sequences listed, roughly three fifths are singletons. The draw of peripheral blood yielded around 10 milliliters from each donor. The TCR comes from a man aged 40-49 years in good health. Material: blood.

CDR3 sequence: CASSSRELSLSTDTQYF. The CDR3 coding sequence is TGTGCCAGCAGCTCCCGCGAGTTGAGCCTCAGTACAGATACGCAGTATTTT. The chain carries TRBV7-9 and TRBJ2-3; D uncertain. The CDR3 contains 17 residues. With 4 bases removed from V and 3 bases from J, the gap between germline ends came to 20 bases. The germline V gene encodes CDR1 SEHNR and CDR2 FQNEAQ (reference sequence).